The 24 T cell receptor beta chains below come from one sample, sequenced in a study of neoadjuvant anti-PD-1 for oral cavity cancer. Time point reported: after neoadjuvant nivolumab, at surgical resection. Data came from immunoSEQ multiplex PCR; TCRdb stores just in-frame clones and leaves some out. Among about 14,000 clones listed, 70% to 75% were seen once. The input for sequencing was PBMCs, taken after nivolumab (anti-PD-1) treatment. These receptors came from a person between 35 and 79 years old with oral cavity squamous cell carcinoma.

The V gene is TRBV27, the J gene TRBJ1-4, with D possibly TRBD1 on 6 matching bases. Trimming removed 1 base at V and 0 bases at J, with 9 bases between. Germline CDR1 is MNHEY and CDR2 is SMNVEV (reference sequence). The CDR3 is 16 residues long. The CDR3 region is CASSLWGASTNEKLFF. The CDR3 coding sequence is TGTGCCAGCAGTTTATGGGGGGCCTCAACTAATGAAAAACTGTTTTTT.

This clone was observed a handful of times. This chain joins TRBV5-1 and TRBJ2-3, with 10 positions matching TRBD1. The V gene's germline CDR1 is SGHRS and CDR2 YFSETQ. The CDR3 covers 15 residues. Losses at the gene ends were 3 bases for V and 3 bases for J; bases not matched to a gene: 4. The CDR3 coding sequence is TGCGCCAGCAGCTCAAGACAGGGGGCGACAGATACGCAGTATTTT. Protein: CASSSRQGATDTQYF.

The rearrangement joins TRBV13 to TRBJ1-3; D remains unclear. The germline V gene has CDR1 PRHDT and CDR2 FYEKMQ (reference sequence). This CDR3 spans 14 amino acids. The germline V and J ends were trimmed by 5 bases and 0 bases, with 8 bases remaining between them. The CDR3 DNA reads TGTGCCAGCAGCCTCCTGGTCTCTGGAAACACCATATATTTT. Its translation: CASSLLVSGNTIYF.

The V and J genes are TRBV5-5 and TRBJ2-7; D call uncertain. The CDR3 has 12 amino acids. V shed 0 bases and J shed 3 bases, with 4 bases lying between them. Germline CDR1 reads SGHKS; CDR2 reads YYEKEE (reference sequence). CDR3 DNA: TGTGCCAGCAGCTTGGGAGACTACGAGCAGTACTTC. Translation: CASSLGDYEQYF.

The chain employs TRBV7-2 and TRBJ2-7; D gene ambiguous. Trimming removed 4 bases from V and 2 bases from J, with 6 bases in between. The CDR3 runs to 12 residues. The germline gives CDR1 SGHTA, CDR2 FQGNSA. For the CDR3, the DNA is TGTGCCAGCAGCTCCGATGCCTACGAGCAGTACTTC. Translated, it gives CASSSDAYEQYF.

The chain carries TRBV28 and TRBJ1-2; D call uncertain. The germline V gene encodes CDR1 MDHEN and CDR2 SYDVKM. Trimming removed 3 bases at V and 3 bases at J, with 8 bases between. The CDR3 runs to 13 residues. Written as DNA, the CDR3 is TGTGCCAGCAGTTTGTCAACCTACTATGGCTACACCTTC. Translation gives CASSLSTYYGYTF.

This chain joins TRBV5-1 and TRBJ2-4; 9 bases line up with TRBD1. The germline CDR1 and CDR2 sequences are SGHRS and YFSETQ. The CDR3 covers 15 residues. The V segment lost 0 bases and the J segment 8 bases; nucleotides outside the gene matches: 6. In nucleotides, the CDR3 is TGCGCCAGCAGCTTGGAGTGGGACAGGGAGCACATTCAGTACTTC. It codes for CASSLEWDREHIQYF.

This chain links TRBV5-1 with TRBJ1-6, with 10 bases aligning to TRBD1. Germline trimming cut 4 bases from V and 7 bases from J; bases unmatched to any gene: 5. The germline V gene encodes CDR1 SGHRS and CDR2 YFSETQ. The CDR3 extends over 15 amino acids. The CDR3 protein is CASSPRDRGNSPLHF. The CDR3 DNA is TGCGCCAGCAGCCCCCGGGACAGGGGAAATTCACCCCTCCACTTT. The full variable domain, rest sourced from reference TRBV5-1 and TRBJ1-6, is KAGVTQTPRYLIKTRGQQVTLSCSPISGHRSVSWYQQTPGQGLQFLFEYFSETQRNKGNFPGRFSGRQFSNSRSEMNVSTLELGDSALYLCASSPRDRGNSPLHFGNGTRLTVT.

V and J are TRBV5-1 and TRBJ2-3; the D is unclear. This CDR3 region has 16 residues. Germline CDR1 is SGHRS and CDR2 is YFSETQ. The V end lost 0 bases, the J end lost 2 bases, and 13 bases lay between the germline ends. CDR3 region: CASSLAVSRYTDTQYF. The CDR3 DNA is TGCGCCAGCAGCTTGGCCGTCTCCAGGTACACAGATACGCAGTATTTT.

The V and J genes are TRBV19 and TRBJ1-4; 8 bases agree with TRBD1. Germline CDR1 reads LNHDA; CDR2 reads SQIVND (reference sequence). The CDR3 consists of 16 residues. The V segment lost 3 bases and the J segment 3 bases; nucleotides outside the gene matches: 6. CDR3 nucleotide sequence: TGTGCCAGTAGTATTGGCGGGACAGGAGCTAATGAAAAACTGTTTTTT. It encodes CASSIGGTGANEKLFF.

J is TRBJ1-1 and V is TRBV7-6, with D unresolved. Germline V CDR1 and CDR2: SGHVS, FNYEAQ. The V gene lost 2 bases and the J gene lost 3 bases, with 4 bases spanning the gap. The CDR3 spans 12 residues. CDR3 sequence reads: CASSLPDTEAFF. CDR3 nucleotide sequence: TGTGCCAGCAGCTTACCGGACACTGAAGCTTTCTTT.

This clone has more than one count but fewer than ten. This sequence joins TRBV5-4 and TRBJ1-2; unclear D gene. Germline CDR1 reads SGHNT; CDR2 reads YYREEE (reference sequence). Trimming removed 0 bases from V and 0 bases from J, with 6 bases in between. The CDR3 is made up of 14 amino acids. CDR3 DNA: TGTGCCAGCAGCTTGGGGGGAACTAACTATGGCTACACCTTC. Translation: CASSLGGTNYGYTF.

The chain joins TRBV19 to TRBJ1-2; the match to TRBD1 covers 7 bases. This CDR3 contains 17 residues. With V trimmed by 4 bases and J by 4 bases, 15 bases remained unmatched. Per the germline V gene, CDR1 is LNHDA and CDR2 is SQIVND (reference sequence). The DNA of the CDR3 is TGTGCCAGTAGTACCGCCCGGACAGGCCGGGGGGGCTATGGCTACACCTTC. Residues: CASSTARTGRGGYGYTF.

This clone was recorded only once. The V call is TRBV28, the J call TRBJ1-2, with 8 bases aligning to TRBD1. This CDR3 spans 14 amino acids. Germline lookup yields CDR1 MDHEN and CDR2 SYDVKM. V lost 10 bases, J lost 4 bases, and 11 bases stayed unmatched. CDR3: CATPRAGGSYGYTF. CDR3 nucleotide sequence: TGTGCCACCCCCCGGGCAGGGGGCTCCTATGGCTACACCTTC.

The V call is TRBV4-1, the J call TRBJ1-5; D gene ambiguous. V was pared by 1 base and J by 3 bases, with 16 bases between. The CDR3 contains 17 residues. Germline V gene lookup returns CDR1 MGHRA and CDR2 YSYEKL. CDR3 loop: CASSQVTWEGSNQPQHF. DNA for the CDR3: TGCGCCAGCAGCCAAGTTACCTGGGAGGGATCCAATCAGCCCCAGCATTTT.

V and J are TRBV28 and TRBJ1-2; no clear D gene. CDR1 MDHEN and CDR2 SYDVKM come from the germline V gene. The CDR3 consists of 13 residues. V lost 7 bases and J lost 3, with 12 bases in between. CDR3 protein: CASNIAWDYGYTF. The CDR3, as DNA: TGTGCCAGCAACATCGCGTGGGACTATGGCTACACCTTC.

This clone was counted between two and nine times. The chain has TRBV2 and TRBJ1-1; D unclear. V was cut by 6 bases and J by 5 bases, with 16 bases left in between. The CDR3 runs 14 residues. Germline-derived CDR1 and CDR2 are SNHLY and FYNNEI. Here the CDR3 reads CASRGRGGETEAFF. The CDR3 DNA is TGTGCCAGCAGAGGACGGGGAGGAGAGACTGAAGCTTTCTTT. Supplemented by reference TRBV2 and TRBJ1-1, the full variable domain reads EPEVTQTPSHQVTQMGQEVILRCVPISNHLYFYWYRQILGQKVEFLVSFYNNEISEKSEIFDDQFSVERPDGSNFTLKIRSTKLEDSAMYFCASRGRGGETEAFFGQGTRLTVV.

The gene calls are TRBV6-1 and TRBJ2-2; D unclear. Germline lookup yields CDR1 MNHNS and CDR2 SASEGT. The length of the CDR3 is 14 residues. V was trimmed by 0 bases and J by 2 bases, leaving 4 bases between them. The CDR3 region is CASSEAPNTGELFF. Here the CDR3 DNA reads TGTGCCAGCAGTGAAGCCCCTAACACCGGGGAGCTGTTTTTT.

V is TRBV6-4 and J is TRBJ2-1; D is unresolved. The germline V gene encodes CDR1 MRHNA and CDR2 SNTAGT. Trimming took off 6 bases at V and 4 bases at J, with 7 bases between the two ends. CDR3 length: 12 residues. Written as DNA, the CDR3 is TGTGCCAGCAGCAACCAATACAATGAGCAGTTCTTC. This translates into CASSNQYNEQFF.

This clone was seen more than once but under ten times. This chain connects TRBV10-3 to TRBJ1-5, with 7 bases lining up with TRBD1. V dropped 6 bases and J dropped 1; count of bases not matched to a gene: 6. From germline, CDR1 is ENHRY and CDR2 SYGVKD. The CDR3 runs 15 residues. CDR3: CAISSGTESNQPQHF. The CDR3 coding sequence is TGTGCCATCAGCTCCGGGACAGAGAGCAATCAGCCCCAGCATTTT.

V and J are TRBV6-5 and TRBJ1-2; tentatively, D is TRBD1 (5 bases). The CDR3 extends over 11 amino acids. Between the trimmed V and J ends, which lost 7 bases and 4 bases, there was a span of 7 bases. Germline assignment: CDR1 MNHEY and CDR2 SVGAGI. The CDR3 nucleotides are TGTGCCAGCACCCAGGGCTATGGCTACACCTTC. Residues: CASTQGYGYTF.

V and J are TRBV4-1 and TRBJ2-5, with TRBD2 identical over 11 bases. The V gene's germline CDR1 is MGHRA and CDR2 YSYEKL. The CDR3 covers 15 residues. With 3 bases clipped from V and 4 bases from J, the junction kept 4 bases outside the gene matches. The CDR3 protein is CASSQTSGDGETQYF. Written as DNA, the CDR3 is TGCGCCAGCAGCCAGACTAGCGGGGATGGAGAGACCCAGTACTTC.

A word on this clone: Germline and junction disagree at one end, which may indicate a read error. The chain uses TRBV27 and TRBJ2-1; no clear D gene. This CDR3 is 13 amino acids long. The V gene's germline CDR1 is MNHEY and CDR2 SMNVEV (reference sequence). CDR3 nucleotide sequence: TGTGCCAGCAGTATCCGAAATGCGGACCTTCTCCTCTTC. This gives the protein CASSIRNADLLLF.

The rearrangement links TRBV4-1 to TRBJ1-4, with D perhaps matching TRBD1 (5 bases). CDR1 is MGHRA and CDR2 is YSYEKL in the germline V gene. The CDR3 is 18 residues long. V was trimmed by 4 bases and J by 2 bases, leaving 20 bases between them. The CDR3 bases are TGCGCCAGCAGCCCCGACAGTTTAAAAAGCTTCACTAATGAAAAACTGTTTTTT. Its protein is CASSPDSLKSFTNEKLFF.